A single sample is the source of the 18 T cell receptor beta chains below, sequenced in a study of blood T cell repertoires in COVID-19. Profiled with immunoSEQ multiplex PCR; TCRdb holds only in-frame clones, not every one. The sample gives roughly 150,000 clones, 89% of which show up once; approximately 3% is in the top ten. Sequenced: peripheral blood. All receptors derive from a man in his sixties with acute or convalescent COVID-19.

This clone appeared a few times. V and J are TRBV6-5 and TRBJ2-1; 8 positions match TRBD1. This CDR3 has 14 residues. Germline assignment: CDR1 MNHEY and CDR2 SVGAGI. Trimming at V came to 6 bases and at J to 0 bases, leaving 1 base not matched to a gene. The CDR3 DNA is TGTGCCAGCAGAGACAGGGGCTCCTACAATGAGCAGTTCTTC. It codes for CASRDRGSYNEQFF.

J is TRBJ1-1 and V is TRBV20-1; D gene uncertain. Per the germline V gene, CDR1 is DFQATT and CDR2 is SNEGSKA (reference sequence). The V and J ends lost 3 bases and 1 base respectively, with 9 bases between them. CDR3 size: 13 residues. The CDR3 nucleotides are TGCAGTGCTAGTCCGGGTTCGAACACTGAAGCTTTCTTT. Amino acids: CSASPGSNTEAFF.

The genes are TRBV9 and TRBJ2-2, with 8 bases fitting TRBD1. Germline V lookup: CDR1 SGDLS, CDR2 YYNGEE. J gave up 4 bases and V 4 bases, and 12 bases lay outside the gene matches. This CDR3 contains 17 residues. The CDR3 DNA is TGTGCCAGCAGCTCACTTCAGGGGGCGGTTTTCACCGGGGAGCTGTTTTTT. Protein: CASSSLQGAVFTGELFF.

The rearrangement links TRBV6-5 to TRBJ2-3, with TRBD2 matching 8 bases. Trimming removed 8 bases from V and 5 bases from J; junction bases left unmatched: 6. Germline CDR1 MNHEY, CDR2 SVGAGI. The CDR3 consists of 13 residues. The CDR3 nucleotides read TGTGCCAGCTCGGGGGGGCCCGGAGATACGCAGTATTTT. It codes for CASSGGPGDTQYF.

The V and J genes are TRBV6-4 and TRBJ2-1; a weak D match, TRBD1 (5 bases). Trimming pared 3 bases from V and 7 bases from J, leaving 16 bases between. Per the germline V gene, CDR1 is MRHNA and CDR2 is SNTAGT. This CDR3 has 15 residues. Here the CDR3 DNA reads TGTGCCAGCAGTGATAGGAAGGGGTCTTATAATGAGCAGTTCTTC. Translating it yields CASSDRKGSYNEQFF.

This clone was detected once. This CDR3 is CASSSRPDRALAKNIQYF. The CDR3 DNA follows: TGTGCCAGCAGTTCAAGGCCCGACAGAGCATTAGCCAAAAACATTCAGTACTTC. J is TRBJ2-4 and V is TRBV27, with D tentatively TRBD1 (5 bases). This CDR3 is 18 amino acids long. V was trimmed by 4 bases and J by 0 bases, leaving 19 bases between them. The germline gives CDR1 MNHEY, CDR2 SMNVEV (reference sequence).

The rearrangement links TRBV5-1 to TRBJ1-3; TRBD1 matches 8 bases. The CDR3 totals 16 residues. The V gene's germline CDR1 is SGHRS and CDR2 YFSETQ. V gave up 4 bases and J gave up 0 bases; unmatched junction bases: 6. The CDR3 protein is CASSAGTGDSGNTIYF. CDR3 in DNA: TGCGCCAGCAGCGCTGGGACAGGAGACTCTGGAAACACCATATATTTT.

The genes are TRBV18 and TRBJ2-1; a weak D match, TRBD2 (5 bases). Trimming removed 0 bases at V and 5 bases at J, with 14 bases between. Germline CDR1 is KGHSH and CDR2 is LQKENI. This CDR3 is 16 amino acids long. Here the CDR3 DNA reads TGTGCCAGCTCACCACCCCGGAGGACGGTGGACAATGAGCAGTTCTTC. This translates into CASSPPRRTVDNEQFF.

The rearrangement joins TRBV5-6 to TRBJ2-7; D possibly corresponds to TRBD2 (5 bases). Germline V gene sequence: CDR1 SGHDT, CDR2 YYEEEE. The V end was cut by 4 bases, the J end by 0 bases, with 23 bases between. The CDR3 has 18 residues. Here the CDR3 DNA reads TGTGCCAGCAGCGCGAATGGGATGGGGAGAATGGGCTCCTACGAGCAGTACTTC. It codes for CASSANGMGRMGSYEQYF.

This sequence joins TRBV11-2 and TRBJ1-2; D gene unclear. Per germline, CDR1 SGHAT and CDR2 FQNNGV. The CDR3 length is 12 residues. Deletions cut 3 bases from V and 7 bases from J, with 9 bases between. The CDR3 nucleotides read TGTGCCAGCAGCTTTCAGGAGGGTGGCTACACCTTC. It translates to CASSFQEGGYTF.

This clone was counted a few times. This chain joins TRBV11-2 and TRBJ2-1; TRBD1 matches 9 bases. This CDR3 spans 14 amino acids. Trimming cost V 7 bases and J 6 bases; bases outside gene matches: 7. Germline V lookup: CDR1 SGHAT, CDR2 FQNNGV. CDR3 sequence reads: CASKGTGLGNEQFF. The CDR3 nucleotides are TGTGCCAGCAAGGGGACAGGGTTGGGCAATGAGCAGTTCTTC.

CDR3: CASTVREMSEAFF. As DNA, the CDR3 is TGTGCCAGCACCGTCCGTGAGATGAGTGAAGCTTTCTTT. The gene calls are TRBV6-6 and TRBJ1-1; no definite D call. Germline CDR1 MNHNY, CDR2 SVGAGI (reference sequence). Trimming took off 7 bases at V and 7 bases at J, with 16 bases between the two ends. There are 13 residues in the CDR3.

The chain has TRBV6-5 and TRBJ1-4; unclear D gene. Looked up from germline, CDR1 is MNHEY and CDR2 is SVGAGI. This CDR3 contains 13 residues. V was shortened by 0 bases and J by 7 bases, with 6 bases between the two germline ends. CDR3 sequence (DNA): TGTGCCAGCAGTTACTCGAGGGTTGAAAAACTGTTTTTT. This sequence encodes CASSYSRVEKLFF.

CDR3 bases: TGTGCCAGCAGCTTAGGACAGCTCGGAAACACCATATATTTT. The encoded protein is CASSLGQLGNTIYF. The genes are TRBV5-6 and TRBJ1-3, with D perhaps matching TRBD1 (6 bases). The CDR3 runs 14 residues. Germline CDR1 and CDR2: SGHDT and YYEEEE. Deletions cut 2 bases from V and 4 bases from J, with 10 bases between.

J is TRBJ1-2 and V is TRBV7-2; D gene uncertain. The CDR3 sequence is 13 residues long. Germline V gene sequence: CDR1 SGHTA, CDR2 FQGNSA. V shed 5 bases and J shed 1 base, with 8 bases lying between them. The CDR3 DNA is TGTGCCAGCAGCCTAGGGCATAACTATGGCTACACCTTC. Translating gives CASSLGHNYGYTF.

This clone has more than one count but fewer than ten. V gene TRBV7-2 combines with J gene TRBJ2-2; the D is unclear. Germline-derived CDR1 and CDR2 are SGHTA and FQGNSA. This CDR3 comprises 13 residues. The V end was cut by 6 bases, the J end by 4 bases, with 9 bases between. CDR3 region: CASRQFSTGELFF. DNA for the CDR3: TGTGCCAGCAGACAGTTCTCCACCGGGGAGCTGTTTTTT.

The chain joins TRBV10-3 to TRBJ2-2; 12 bases are a match to TRBD2. The CDR3 has 17 residues. Germline-derived CDR1 and CDR2 are ENHRY and SYGVKD. V shed 2 bases, J shed 4 bases, and the junction held 5 bases outside the gene matches. CDR3 nucleotides: TGTGCCATCAGTGAGGCTAGCGGGGGGGCTGGCACCGGGGAGCTGTTTTTT. Its protein product is CAISEASGGAGTGELFF.

V and J are TRBV5-6 and TRBJ1-6; a possible D gene is TRBD1 (5 bases). The V gene lost 0 bases and the J gene lost 0 bases, with 7 bases spanning the gap. This CDR3 contains 16 residues. Germline lookup yields CDR1 SGHDT and CDR2 YYEEEE. CDR3 coding DNA: TGTGCCAGCAGCTTGGCACAGGCCTCCTATAATTCACCCCTCCACTTT. Protein product: CASSLAQASYNSPLHF.